A single sample is the source of the 8 T cell receptor beta chains below, sequenced in a study of T-cell memory formation after mild COVID-19. TCRdb re-called the 5' RACE reads with MiXCR, one entry per CDR3 protein. The table records roughly 180,000 distinct CDR3 sequences, around 10% of them present only once. The sequenced sample was PBMCs or a T cell subset sorted from them (not recorded which). These receptors were taken from a man between 18 and 35 years old who had mild COVID-19 (a few samples of this study predate the infection). Cell type and time point are not known.

V usage is TRBV29-1 and J usage is TRBJ2-1, with D perhaps TRBD1 (7 bases). V was shortened by 4 bases and J by 4 bases, with 11 bases between the two germline ends. This CDR3 has 13 amino acids. The V gene's germline CDR1 is SQVTM and CDR2 ANQGSEA. CDR3 sequence: CSVGAGGYNEQFF. The DNA for the CDR3 is TGCAGCGTTGGCGCAGGGGGGTACAATGAGCAGTTCTTC.

The chain carries TRBV5-1 and TRBJ2-3; 8 positions agree with TRBD1. In germline, CDR1 is SGHRS, CDR2 YFSETQ. The trim removed 0 bases at V and 4 bases at J, leaving 7 bases unmatched. The CDR3 covers 16 residues. CDR3 region: CASSLDGRGLSDTQYF. The CDR3 DNA is TGCGCCAGCAGCTTGGACGGCAGGGGGCTGTCAGATACGCAGTATTTT.

This clonotype has a count of ten or more. One junction end does not reproduce the germline sequence, and a read error may be involved. The chain employs TRBV4-1 and TRBJ1-1, with D perhaps matching TRBD1 (5 bases). Per germline, CDR1 MGHRA and CDR2 YSYEKL. The CDR3 covers 14 residues. The CDR3 spells CASSQAGGNTEAFF. Here the CDR3 DNA reads TGTGCCAGCAGCCAAGCTGGGGGGAACACTGAAGCTTTCTTT.

This clonotype was observed at least ten times. The V and J genes are TRBV12-3 or TRBV12-4 and TRBJ2-5, with a weak D call TRBD1 (6 bases). This CDR3 spans 13 amino acids. Trimming took off 3 bases at V and 4 bases at J, with 9 bases between the two ends. CDR3 sequence (DNA): TGTGCCAGCAGTTTCATCAGGGGAGAGACCCAGTACTTC. Amino acids: CASSFIRGETQYF.

The rearrangement uses TRBV7-8 and TRBJ1-5; 8 bases fit TRBD1. Germline V gives CDR1 SGHVS, CDR2 FQNEAQ. This CDR3 region has 14 residues. V gave up 4 bases and J gave up 4 bases; unmatched junction bases: 3. CDR3 region: CASSSWTGNQPQHF. For the CDR3, the DNA is TGTGCCAGCAGCTCCTGGACAGGGAATCAGCCCCAGCATTTT.

This clonotype turned up a few times. The rearrangement joins TRBV5-5 to TRBJ2-5, with 9 bases lining up with TRBD1. The CDR3 runs 16 residues. Germline trimming cut 2 bases from V and 5 bases from J; bases unmatched to any gene: 10. Germline CDR1 SGHKS, CDR2 YYEKEE (reference sequence). The CDR3 region has the DNA TGTGCCAGCAGCTTAAACAGGGGGCACGATGAGGAGACCCAGTACTTC. This sequence encodes CASSLNRGHDEETQYF.

Ten or more counts support this clonotype. This chain links TRBV10-1 with TRBJ2-5, with D unresolved. The CDR3 is 13 residues long. Germline CDR1 and CDR2: WNHNN and SYGVQD (reference sequence). Trimming removed 2 bases from V and 0 bases from J, with 4 bases in between. This CDR3 reads CASSEGHQETQYF. In DNA form, the CDR3 reads TGCGCCAGCAGTGAGGGACACCAAGAGACCCAGTACTTC.

The chain joins TRBV24-1 to TRBJ1-5; D call uncertain. V was clipped by 6 bases and J by 4 bases, with 18 bases between them. Germline V CDR1 and CDR2: KGHDR, SFDVKD. The CDR3 contains 16 residues. The CDR3 loop is CATSPRRVGANQPQHF. The DNA for the CDR3 is TGTGCCACCAGTCCTCGGCGGGTAGGTGCAAATCAGCCCCAGCATTTT.